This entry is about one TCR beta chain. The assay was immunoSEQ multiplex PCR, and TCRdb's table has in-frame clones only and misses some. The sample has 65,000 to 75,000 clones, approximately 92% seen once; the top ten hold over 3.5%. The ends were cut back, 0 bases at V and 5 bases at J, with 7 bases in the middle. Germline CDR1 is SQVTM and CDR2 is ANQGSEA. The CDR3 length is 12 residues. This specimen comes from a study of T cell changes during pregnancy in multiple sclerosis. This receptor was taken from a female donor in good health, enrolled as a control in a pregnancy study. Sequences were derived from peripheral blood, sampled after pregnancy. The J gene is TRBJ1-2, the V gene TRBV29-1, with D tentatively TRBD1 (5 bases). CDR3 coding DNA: TGCAGCGTTGAAGACCGACAGTATGGCTACACCTTC. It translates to CSVEDRQYGYTF.